This T cell receptor beta chain was obtained from a study of molecular identifiers for immune sequencing clone quantification. Study-level findings and limits: Spiked Jurkat TCR RNA equal to one cell could reportedly be picked out among one million naive cells.

Bulk TCR libraries used previously described methods and listed TCR primers. TCRdb independently ran MiXCR on the PCR reads; one entry per CDR3 protein. The sample yields about 320,000 distinct CDR3 sequences, about 23% seen once. The CDR3 length is 15 residues. Germline CDR1 reads SGHTA; CDR2 reads FQGNSA. The V end was cut by 5 bases, the J end by 0 bases, with 11 bases between. CD8+CD4-CCR7+CD45RA+ cells were sorted as naive CD8 T cells. There are many counts of this clonotype. The antigen remains unidentified. This receptor was taken from a human donor in good health. Some libraries in this study had Jurkat cell RNA spiked in. The rearrangement joins TRBV7-2 to TRBJ1-3, with no clear D. Sequencing was done on a sample of naive CD8+ T cells from blood, with Jurkat cell RNA spiked in. Subset in this sample: FACS-sorted CD8+CD4-CCR7+CD45RA+ naive T cells. CDR3 nucleotides: TGTGCCAGCAGCGCGGGCCGAAACTCTGGAAACACCATATATTTT. It yields the protein CASSAGRNSGNTIYF.